Listed below are T cell receptor beta chains from one sample, sequenced in a study of T cell responses to AZD1222 COVID-19 vaccine. Here immunoSEQ multiplex PCR was the method, and the copy in TCRdb shows in-frame clones only, minus some. This repertoire shows more than 95,000 clones, more than 75% found once; its top ten account for 2% to 3%. The sequenced sample was peripheral blood, obtained on day 0 of AZD1222 vaccination. Receptors were obtained from an adult in good health. The CDR3 runs from the conserved cysteine through the conserved F or W. The order of the fields is V gene, CDR3 length, clone size, J gene, D gene, CDR3 protein, CDR3 DNA. The D gene is left open where the match is weak. Clone size appears in some rows only: once, few, many, or a class for an expanded clone.

v_call: TRBV7-9
cdr3_length: 14
clone_size: -
j_call: TRBJ1-1
d_call: -
cdr3_aa: CASSFAWGDTEAFF
cdr3_nt: TGTGCCAGCAGCTTTGCCTGGGGGGACACTGAAGCTTTCTTT

v_call: TRBV28
cdr3_length: 13
clone_size: once
j_call: TRBJ2-1
d_call: -
cdr3_aa: CASIETPNNEQFF
cdr3_nt: TGTGCCAGCATCGAAACACCGAACAATGAGCAGTTCTTC

v_call: TRBV6-6
cdr3_length: 15
clone_size: -
j_call: TRBJ2-2
d_call: TRBD1
cdr3_aa: CASSYSDRSSGELFF
cdr3_nt: TGTGCCAGCAGTTACTCGGACAGGTCGTCCGGGGAGCTGTTTTTT

v_call: TRBV4-2
cdr3_length: 14
clone_size: -
j_call: TRBJ1-5
d_call: TRBD1
cdr3_aa: CASSVDRGNQPQHF
cdr3_nt: TGTGCCAGCAGCGTCGACAGGGGGAATCAGCCCCAGCATTTT

v_call: TRBV7-3
cdr3_length: 15
clone_size: once
j_call: TRBJ2-1
d_call: TRBD2
cdr3_aa: CASSLGAGDGNEQFF
cdr3_nt: TGTGCCAGCAGCTTGGGAGCGGGGGACGGAAATGAGCAGTTCTTC

v_call: TRBV2
cdr3_length: 14
clone_size: -
j_call: TRBJ1-1
d_call: -
cdr3_aa: CASSEQGEGTEAFF
cdr3_nt: TGTGCCAGCAGCGAGCAGGGAGAGGGAACTGAAGCTTTCTTT

v_call: TRBV6-5
cdr3_length: 14
clone_size: -
j_call: TRBJ2-1
d_call: TRBD2
cdr3_aa: CASSYSGGDNEQFF
cdr3_nt: TGTGCCAGCAGTTACTCCGGGGGGGACAATGAGCAGTTCTTC

v_call: TRBV3-1/TRBV3-2
cdr3_length: 17
clone_size: -
j_call: TRBJ2-1
d_call: TRBD2
cdr3_aa: CASSLRTSGSSYNEQFF
cdr3_nt: TGTGCCAGCAGCCTACGGACTAGCGGCAGCTCCTACAATGAGCAGTTCTTC

v_call: TRBV9
cdr3_length: 13
clone_size: -
j_call: TRBJ2-5
d_call: -
cdr3_aa: CASSVSVQETQYF
cdr3_nt: TGTGCCAGCAGCGTATCAGTCCAAGAGACCCAGTACTTC

v_call: TRBV5-6
cdr3_length: 19
clone_size: -
j_call: TRBJ1-2
d_call: -
cdr3_aa: CASRLSRGRQSFGAYGYTF
cdr3_nt: TGTGCCAGCAGACTATCCCGGGGACGGCAGAGTTTTGGTGCATATGGCTACACCTTC

v_call: TRBV5-1
cdr3_length: 17
clone_size: -
j_call: TRBJ1-1
d_call: TRBD1
cdr3_aa: CASSLTGTGGRDTEAFF
cdr3_nt: TGCGCCAGCAGCCTGACCGGGACAGGGGGCAGGGACACTGAAGCTTTCTTT

v_call: TRBV11-3
cdr3_length: 16
clone_size: -
j_call: TRBJ1-3
d_call: -
cdr3_aa: CASSLDRAGAGNTIYF
cdr3_nt: TGTGCCAGCAGCTTAGATCGGGCAGGGGCAGGAAACACCATATATTTT

v_call: TRBV28
cdr3_length: 14
clone_size: -
j_call: TRBJ2-1
d_call: -
cdr3_aa: CASSFQGSYNEQFF
cdr3_nt: TGTGCCAGCAGTTTTCAAGGCAGCTACAATGAGCAGTTCTTC

v_call: TRBV5-1
cdr3_length: 14
clone_size: few
j_call: TRBJ1-4
d_call: TRBD1
cdr3_aa: CASSLGQGAEKLFF
cdr3_nt: TGCGCCAGCAGCCTCGGACAGGGGGCGGAAAAACTGTTTTTT

v_call: TRBV4-1
cdr3_length: 15
clone_size: -
j_call: TRBJ2-7
d_call: TRBD2
cdr3_aa: CASSQALAGGYEQYF
cdr3_nt: TGCGCCAGCAGCCAAGCACTAGCGGGGGGCTACGAGCAGTACTTC

v_call: TRBV21-1
cdr3_length: 13
clone_size: -
j_call: TRBJ1-1
d_call: -
cdr3_aa: CASSFLRQFEAFF
cdr3_nt: TGTGCCAGCAGCTTTCTGAGACAGTTTGAAGCTTTCTTT

v_call: TRBV10-3
cdr3_length: 19
clone_size: -
j_call: TRBJ2-7
d_call: TRBD2
cdr3_aa: CAISESKILTSGSMYEQYF
cdr3_nt: TGTGCCATCAGTGAATCCAAGATTCTGACTAGCGGGAGTATGTACGAGCAGTACTTC

v_call: TRBV6-5
cdr3_length: 16
clone_size: -
j_call: TRBJ1-2
d_call: -
cdr3_aa: CASSWLQGPQGYGYTF
cdr3_nt: TGTGCCAGCAGTTGGCTCCAGGGGCCTCAAGGCTATGGCTACACCTTC

v_call: TRBV7-9
cdr3_length: 13
clone_size: -
j_call: TRBJ1-2
d_call: -
cdr3_aa: CASSLGENYGYTF
cdr3_nt: TGTGCCAGCAGCTTAGGGGAAAACTATGGCTACACCTTC

v_call: TRBV5-1
cdr3_length: 14
clone_size: -
j_call: TRBJ1-4
d_call: -
cdr3_aa: CASSLQDSNEKLFF
cdr3_nt: TGCGCCAGCAGCCTCCAAGATAGTAATGAAAAACTGTTTTTT

v_call: TRBV5-1
cdr3_length: 17
clone_size: -
j_call: TRBJ2-3
d_call: TRBD1
cdr3_aa: CASSLGRTGANTDTQYF
cdr3_nt: TGCGCCAGCAGCTTGGGGAGGACAGGGGCCAACACAGATACGCAGTATTTT

v_call: TRBV18
cdr3_length: 15
clone_size: -
j_call: TRBJ1-6
d_call: -
cdr3_aa: CASSPTWTDNSPLHF
cdr3_nt: TGTGCCAGCTCACCTACCTGGACGGATAATTCACCCCTCCACTTT

v_call: TRBV7-8
cdr3_length: 14
clone_size: once
j_call: TRBJ1-1
d_call: -
cdr3_aa: CASSSGTPNTEAFF
cdr3_nt: TGTGCCAGCAGCTCAGGGACACCGAACACTGAAGCTTTCTTT

v_call: TRBV28
cdr3_length: 15
clone_size: -
j_call: TRBJ2-1
d_call: TRBD2
cdr3_aa: CASSKGTSGTNEQFF
cdr3_nt: TGTGCCAGCAGTAAGGGGACTAGCGGCACGAATGAGCAGTTCTTC

v_call: TRBV2
cdr3_length: 15
clone_size: -
j_call: TRBJ1-5
d_call: TRBD1
cdr3_aa: CASSRDRDRGQPQHF
cdr3_nt: TGTGCCAGCAGCCGGGACAGGGATAGGGGTCAGCCCCAGCATTTT

v_call: TRBV5-6
cdr3_length: 15
clone_size: few
j_call: TRBJ2-7
d_call: -
cdr3_aa: CASSLATGRVYEQYF
cdr3_nt: TGTGCCAGCAGCTTGGCCACGGGGAGAGTATACGAGCAGTACTTC

v_call: TRBV5-3
cdr3_length: 18
clone_size: -
j_call: TRBJ1-5
d_call: -
cdr3_aa: CARSLARGGDYSNQPQHF
cdr3_nt: TGTGCCAGAAGCTTGGCCAGGGGAGGGGATTATAGCAATCAGCCCCAGCATTTT

v_call: TRBV5-8
cdr3_length: 16
clone_size: once
j_call: TRBJ1-3
d_call: -
cdr3_aa: CASSLGPRWFGNTIYF
cdr3_nt: TGTGCCAGCAGCTTGGGGCCCAGGTGGTTTGGAAACACCATATATTTT

v_call: TRBV19
cdr3_length: 12
clone_size: once
j_call: TRBJ1-1
d_call: -
cdr3_aa: CASSIGLTEAFF
cdr3_nt: TGTGCCAGTAGTATAGGGCTCACTGAAGCTTTCTTT

v_call: TRBV7-2
cdr3_length: 17
clone_size: -
j_call: TRBJ1-4
d_call: TRBD1
cdr3_aa: CASSLGPPGQFNEKLFF
cdr3_nt: TGTGCCAGCAGCTTAGGCCCCCCGGGACAGTTCAATGAAAAACTGTTTTTT

v_call: TRBV3-1/TRBV3-2
cdr3_length: 14
clone_size: -
j_call: TRBJ1-5
d_call: -
cdr3_aa: CASSQDSEQGTQHF
cdr3_nt: TGTGCCAGCAGCCAAGATTCGGAACAGGGAACCCAGCATTTT

v_call: TRBV7-8
cdr3_length: 13
clone_size: -
j_call: TRBJ2-1
d_call: TRBD1
cdr3_aa: CASSLDRGHEQFF
cdr3_nt: TGTGCCAGCAGCTTGGACAGGGGCCATGAGCAGTTCTTC

v_call: TRBV7-8
cdr3_length: 14
clone_size: -
j_call: TRBJ1-6
d_call: -
cdr3_aa: CASSLPGGDSPLHF
cdr3_nt: TGTGCCAGCAGCTTACCAGGAGGAGATTCACCCCTCCACTTT

v_call: TRBV5-1
cdr3_length: 19
clone_size: -
j_call: TRBJ2-5
d_call: TRBD2
cdr3_aa: CASSLYWGTGTSGEETQYF
cdr3_nt: TGCGCCAGCAGCTTGTATTGGGGAACCGGGACTAGCGGGGAAGAGACCCAGTACTTC

v_call: TRBV24-1
cdr3_length: 15
clone_size: -
j_call: TRBJ2-1
d_call: -
cdr3_aa: CATSAPGTSYNEQFF
cdr3_nt: TGTGCCACCAGTGCGCCAGGGACCTCCTACAATGAGCAGTTCTTC

v_call: TRBV6-1
cdr3_length: 15
clone_size: -
j_call: TRBJ1-6
d_call: -
cdr3_aa: CASSEKGQGNSPLHF
cdr3_nt: TGTGCCAGCAGTGAGAAAGGGCAGGGTAATTCACCCCTCCACTTT

v_call: TRBV27
cdr3_length: 17
clone_size: -
j_call: TRBJ2-7
d_call: TRBD2
cdr3_aa: CASSPLLTGLEASEQYF
cdr3_nt: TGTGCCAGCAGTCCACTTCTCACAGGACTAGAGGCTTCCGAGCAGTACTTC